The next 32 T cell receptor beta chains were all read from a single sample in a study of beta chain features in type 1 diabetes. cDNA synthesis used the whole RNA isolate, giving expressed TCRB sequences. Produced via immunoSEQ multiplex PCR; TCRdb's table is partial and in-frame only. The sample includes nearly 250,000 clones, 13% to 15% of them seen just once. Specimen: naive CD4+ T cells from blood. The receptors derive from a woman between 40 and 50 years old in good health.

Here the CDR3 reads CASSPRGGGPHRYF. The CDR3 DNA follows: TGTGCCAGCAGTCCCCGGGGCGGGGGTCCCCACCGGTATTTT. The chain couples TRBV27 to TRBJ2-3; the match to TRBD2 covers 7 bases. This CDR3 has 14 amino acids. V lost 5 bases and J lost 14; bases outside the gene matches: 16. Germline-derived CDR1 and CDR2 are MNHEY and SMNVEV (reference sequence).

The CDR3 sequence: CASRWTGGPGEQYF. Here the CDR3 DNA reads TGTGCCAGCAGATGGACAGGGGGCCCTGGGGAGCAGTACTTC. The chain links TRBV6-5 to TRBJ2-7, with 11 positions matching TRBD1. Germline V gene lookup returns CDR1 MNHEY and CDR2 SVGAGI. This CDR3 contains 14 residues. Trimming took 6 bases from V and 7 from J; bases not matched to a gene: 8.

This clone appeared a few times. V usage is TRBV7-2 and J usage is TRBJ2-1; 8 bases fit TRBD2. Germline loops: CDR1 SGHTA, CDR2 FQGNSA. The CDR3 extends over 14 amino acids. After removal of 2 bases from V and 10 bases from J, the junction contained 7 bases not matched to a gene. As DNA, the CDR3 is TGTGCCAGCAGCTTACCAGCGGGGGTGGAGGAGCAGTTCTTC. Protein: CASSLPAGVEEQFF. The complete variable domain, with remaining parts taken from reference TRBV7-2 and TRBJ2-1, reads GAGVSQSPSNKVTEKGKDVELRCDPISGHTALYWYRQSLGQGLEFLIYFQGNSAPDKSGLPSDRFSAERTGGSVSTLTIQRTQQEDSAVYLCASSLPAGVEEQFFGPGTRLTVL.

The V call is TRBV2, the J call TRBJ1-4; TRBD1 might be the D (6 bases). The V end lost 6 bases, the J end lost 2 bases, and 13 bases lay between the germline ends. This CDR3 comprises 15 residues. The germline V gene has CDR1 SNHLY and CDR2 FYNNEI. The DNA for the CDR3 is TGTGCCAGCAGGCCTTACAGGGCTACTAATGAAAAACTGTTTTTT. Translation gives CASRPYRATNEKLFF.

A few counts support this clone. The chain couples TRBV7-8 to TRBJ1-1; D possibly corresponds to TRBD1 (6 bases). This CDR3 has 15 amino acids. Germline CDR1 is SGHVS and CDR2 is FQNEAQ. Trimming cost V 5 bases and J 1 base, with 14 bases left between them. The DNA of the CDR3 is TGTGCCAGCAGCGCGTACAGGGCTCCGAACACTGAAGCTTTCTTT. It is translated as CASSAYRAPNTEAFF.

The table lists this clone with a few counts. The chain employs TRBV4-3 and TRBJ2-3; 9 bases are shared with TRBD2. The CDR3 contains 20 residues. Germline V gives CDR1 LGHNA, CDR2 YSLEER. J lost 2 bases, V lost 0 bases, and 15 bases had no gene match. The chain's CDR3 is CASSQDTRAGGAVHTDTQYF. The CDR3 DNA reads as TGCGCCAGCAGCCAAGATACCCGAGCGGGGGGCGCCGTTCACACAGATACGCAGTATTTT.

This clone was counted only a few times. The rearrangement joins TRBV6-1 to TRBJ2-7; 7 bases align to TRBD1. Germline CDR1 and CDR2: MNHNS and SASEGT. V dropped 5 bases and J dropped 7; count of bases not matched to a gene: 8. The CDR3 runs 13 residues. CDR3 nucleotide sequence: TGTGCCAGCAGTAGGGACAGAAAGGGGGAGCAGTACTTC. Its protein product is CASSRDRKGEQYF.

This chain joins TRBV15 and TRBJ2-2, with 12 bases fitting TRBD2. Trimming cost V 2 bases and J 2 bases; bases outside gene matches: 6. The V gene's germline CDR1 is LNHNV and CDR2 YYDKDF (reference sequence). This CDR3 spans 18 amino acids. CDR3 in amino acids: CATSRPRTSGANTGELFF. The CDR3 DNA is TGTGCCACCAGCAGACCCCGGACTAGCGGGGCAAACACCGGGGAGCTGTTTTTT.

This clone was seen more than once but under ten times. The chain has TRBV7-6 and TRBJ2-5; 8 bases are a match to TRBD2. There are 16 residues in the CDR3. Germline-derived CDR1 and CDR2 are SGHVS and FNYEAQ. V trimming: 1 base; J trimming: 2 bases; junction bases outside the gene matches: 6. The CDR3 nucleotides read TGTGCCAGCAGCTTAGGGCGGGGGGCAGGTCAAGAGACCCAGTACTTC. This translates into CASSLGRGAGQETQYF.

J is TRBJ1-2 and V is TRBV7-6, with a weak D call TRBD1 (5 bases). V lost 5 bases and J lost 8, with 15 bases in between. Germline V gives CDR1 SGHVS, CDR2 FNYEAQ. The CDR3 covers 13 residues. The CDR3 loop is CASSPDQGWGYTF. The CDR3 nucleotides read TGTGCCAGCAGCCCCGACCAGGGTTGGGGCTACACCTTC.

A few counts support this clone. The gene calls are TRBV5-1 and TRBJ1-2; 7 nucleotides align to TRBD1. The germline CDR1 and CDR2 sequences are SGHRS and YFSETQ. The V gene end was trimmed by 4 bases and the J gene end by 3 bases; junction bases not matched to a gene: 9. The CDR3 contains 15 residues. In DNA form, the CDR3 reads TGCGCCAGCAGCGGAGTTTACGGGACAGACTATGGCTACACCTTC. It codes for CASSGVYGTDYGYTF.

J is TRBJ1-2 and V is TRBV6-5, with TRBD1 matching over 10 bases. From germline, CDR1 is MNHEY and CDR2 SVGAGI. The CDR3 is 15 residues long. J was trimmed by 4 bases and V by 7 bases; bases with no gene match: 9. CDR3 nucleotide sequence: TGTGCCAGCATTGCCTCTAGGACAGGGGGCTATGGCTACACCTTC. Protein: CASIASRTGGYGYTF.

The chain has TRBV19 and TRBJ2-4, with TRBD2 matching over 9 bases. The germline CDR1 and CDR2 sequences are LNHDA and SQIVND (reference sequence). There are 15 residues in the CDR3. The V segment lost 4 bases and the J segment 10 bases; nucleotides outside the gene matches: 11. In DNA, the CDR3 is TGTGCCAGTAGTACTCAGGGTAGCGGGGGCCGTATTCAGTACTTC. It yields the protein CASSTQGSGGRIQYF.

This clone was observed a few times. V usage is TRBV7-2 and J usage is TRBJ1-2, with TRBD1 identical over 9 bases. CDR3 length: 13 residues. V gave up 5 bases and J gave up 9 bases; unmatched junction bases: 7. Germline CDR1 SGHTA, CDR2 FQGNSA. The CDR3 DNA sequence: TGTGCCAGCAGCACCGGGACAGGGAATCGCTACACCTTC. Residues: CASSTGTGNRYTF.

This clone occurred a few times. CDR3 nucleotide sequence: TGTGCCAGCAGGACTAGCGGAAACACCGGGGAGCTGTTTTTT. It specifies CASRTSGNTGELFF. This sequence joins TRBV5-4 and TRBJ2-2, with TRBD2 matching 9 bases. The germline CDR1 and CDR2 sequences are SGHNT and YYREEE (reference sequence). The V segment lost 5 bases and the J segment 2 bases; nucleotides outside the gene matches: 1. This CDR3 is 14 amino acids long.

A few counts support this clone. The chain couples TRBV25-1 to TRBJ2-5, with D possibly being TRBD1 (5 bases). The DNA end is a closer match to TRBJ2-7, so the J assignment may be wrong. The CDR3 sequence is 13 residues long. Germline CDR1 MGHDK, CDR2 SYGVNS. The CDR3 sequence is CASSGQGSYEQYF. The CDR3 DNA follows: TGTGCCAGCAGTGGGCAGGGTTCCTACGAGCAGTACTTC.

The sample holds a few counts of this clone. This chain connects TRBV7-2 to TRBJ1-5; tentative D call: TRBD1 (6 bases). V shed 1 base and J shed 3 bases, with 10 bases lying between them. The length of the CDR3 is 15 residues. From germline, CDR1 is SGHTA and CDR2 FQGNSA. The CDR3 here is CASSLDWGPNQPQHF. CDR3 nucleotides: TGTGCCAGCAGCTTAGATTGGGGGCCCAATCAGCCCCAGCATTTT.

The chain carries TRBV7-2 and TRBJ2-1, with 12 bases identical to TRBD2. V dropped 3 bases and J dropped 10; count of bases not matched to a gene: 4. The germline CDR1 and CDR2 sequences are SGHTA and FQGNSA. This CDR3 has 14 amino acids. CDR3 coding DNA: TGTGCCAGCAGCTTCCTAGCGGGGGGGCTAGAGCAGTTCTTC. Amino acids: CASSFLAGGLEQFF.

This clone was observed a few times. The V call is TRBV10-1, the J call TRBJ2-7; 8 bases match TRBD1. The CDR3 sequence is 14 residues long. Per the germline V gene, CDR1 is WNHNN and CDR2 is SYGVQD (reference sequence). V shed 2 bases, J shed 4 bases, and the junction held 4 bases outside the gene matches. The CDR3 here is CASSEGQGRYEQYF. Written as DNA, the CDR3 is TGCGCCAGCAGTGAGGGACAGGGCAGATACGAGCAGTACTTC.

This clone appeared a few times. The chain couples TRBV9 to TRBJ1-2; tentatively, D is TRBD1 (6 bases). This CDR3 is 14 amino acids long. Germline lookup yields CDR1 SGDLS and CDR2 YYNGEE. Trimming left V 5 bases short and J 3 bases short, with 14 bases between. CDR3 nucleotides: TGTGCCAGCAGTACAGGGAAGGGCCACTATGGCTACACCTTC. As protein: CASSTGKGHYGYTF.

In its sample, this clone was seen a few times. This chain uses TRBV18 with TRBJ2-5, with TRBD2 matching 10 bases. Germline V CDR1 and CDR2: KGHSH, LQKENI. Losses at the gene ends were 3 bases for V and 5 bases for J; bases not matched to a gene: 3. The CDR3 sequence is 14 residues long. CDR3 amino acids: CASSPALAGETQYF. The DNA for the CDR3 is TGTGCCAGCTCACCCGCACTAGCGGGGGAGACCCAGTACTTC. Using reference TRBV18 and TRBJ2-5 for the parts outside the CDR3, the full variable domain is NAGVMQNPRHLVRRRGQEARLRCSPMKGHSHVYWYRQLPEEGLKFMVYLQKENIIDESGMPKERFSAEFPKEGPSILRIQQVVRGDSAAYFCASSPALAGETQYFGPGTRLLVL.

The chain employs TRBV7-8 and TRBJ2-3, with TRBD2 matching over 13 bases. The germline gives CDR1 SGHVS, CDR2 FQNEAQ. V lost 5 bases and J lost 1; bases outside the gene matches: 12. The CDR3 runs 19 residues. CDR3 protein: CASSRTSGGANYGTDTQYF. The CDR3 DNA reads as TGTGCCAGCAGCCGAACTAGCGGGGGGGCTAACTACGGCACAGATACGCAGTATTTT. Variable domain in full (rest from reference TRBV7-8 and TRBJ2-3): GAGVSQSPRYKVAKRGQDVALRCDPISGHVSLFWYQQALGQGPEFLTYFQNEAQLDKSGLPSDRFFAERPEGSVSTLKIQRTQQEDSAVYLCASSRTSGGANYGTDTQYFGPGTRLTVL.

The chain carries TRBV5-1 and TRBJ2-6; D unresolved. The V end lost 1 base, the J end lost 3 bases, and 8 bases lay between the germline ends. Germline CDR1 reads SGHRS; CDR2 reads YFSETQ. CDR3 size: 15 residues. CDR3 sequence reads: CASSLQFLGANVLTF. CDR3 nucleotides: TGCGCCAGCAGCTTGCAGTTTCTTGGGGCCAACGTCCTGACTTTC. The whole variable domain, filled in from reference TRBV5-1 and TRBJ2-6, reads KAGVTQTPRYLIKTRGQQVTLSCSPISGHRSVSWYQQTPGQGLQFLFEYFSETQRNKGNFPGRFSGRQFSNSRSEMNVSTLELGDSALYLCASSLQFLGANVLTFGAGSRLTVL.

CDR3 DNA sequence: TGTGCCAGCAGTCCGGACAGCACCTATGGCTACACCTTC. Translated: CASSPDSTYGYTF. The chain links TRBV6-6 to TRBJ1-2; D possibly corresponds to TRBD1 (6 bases). The CDR3 has 13 residues. V dropped 5 bases and J dropped 4 bases, with 11 bases sitting between them. Per the germline V gene, CDR1 is MNHNY and CDR2 is SVGAGI (reference sequence).

This clone was found a few times. The genes are TRBV9 and TRBJ2-2; D is uncertain. Germline V gene lookup returns CDR1 SGDLS and CDR2 YYNGEE. The CDR3 length is 14 residues. V was clipped by 0 bases and J by 6 bases, with 9 bases between them. The CDR3, as DNA: TGTGCCAGCAGCGTAGCTCGACGGGCCGGGGAGCTGTTTTTT. It encodes CASSVARRAGELFF.

The chain combines TRBV7-8 with TRBJ1-2, with TRBD1 as a possible D gene (5 bases). Germline CDR1 SGHVS, CDR2 FQNEAQ. Trimming left V 5 bases short and J 6 bases short, with 16 bases between. This CDR3 region has 14 residues. The DNA for the CDR3 is TGTGCCAGCAGCCCAAGATGGGGGGGGGATGGCTACACCTTC. It specifies CASSPRWGGDGYTF.

The V and J genes are TRBV7-2 and TRBJ2-7, with 8 bases matching TRBD2. The germline V gene has CDR1 SGHTA and CDR2 FQGNSA. The CDR3 sequence is 15 residues long. V gave up 2 bases and J gave up 5 bases; unmatched junction bases: 8. Here the CDR3 reads CASSLFPGLGNEQYF. The CDR3 DNA reads TGTGCCAGCAGCTTATTCCCGGGACTAGGGAACGAGCAGTACTTC. Full variable domain (outside the CDR3, taken from reference TRBV7-2 and TRBJ2-7): GAGVSQSPSNKVTEKGKDVELRCDPISGHTALYWYRQSLGQGLEFLIYFQGNSAPDKSGLPSDRFSAERTGGSVSTLTIQRTQQEDSAVYLCASSLFPGLGNEQYFGPGTRLTVT.

The chain recombines TRBV7-2 with TRBJ2-5; 9 bases align to TRBD2. The CDR3 is 14 amino acids. J lost 7 bases, V lost 5 bases, and 8 bases had no gene match. Germline V gives CDR1 SGHTA, CDR2 FQGNSA. The CDR3 DNA reads as TGTGCCAGCAGCCGGACTAGCGCAGGTGGGACCCAGTACTTC. This encodes CASSRTSAGGTQYF.

The chain employs TRBV7-2 and TRBJ2-3; 11 bases line up with TRBD2. This CDR3 has 14 amino acids. Germline V gene sequence: CDR1 SGHTA, CDR2 FQGNSA. Trimming cost V 1 base and J 8 bases; bases outside gene matches: 2. CDR3 in amino acids: CASSLVLAGGTQYF. DNA of the CDR3: TGTGCCAGCAGCTTAGTCCTAGCGGGGGGTACGCAGTATTTT. Based on the CDR3 plus reference TRBV7-2 and TRBJ2-3, the full variable domain is GAGVSQSPSNKVTEKGKDVELRCDPISGHTALYWYRQSLGQGLEFLIYFQGNSAPDKSGLPSDRFSAERTGGSVSTLTIQRTQQEDSAVYLCASSLVLAGGTQYFGPGTRLTVL.

Only a few counts were recorded for this clone. The chain employs TRBV4-1 and TRBJ2-5, with D perhaps TRBD2 (5 bases). V was pared by 0 bases and J by 3 bases, with 20 bases between. This CDR3 is built from 18 residues. Per the germline V gene, CDR1 is MGHRA and CDR2 is YSYEKL. CDR3 amino acids: CASSQDTGAAGWEETQYF. The CDR3 DNA is TGCGCCAGCAGCCAAGATACCGGCGCTGCGGGCTGGGAAGAGACCCAGTACTTC.

This clone was recorded a few times. The chain carries TRBV19 and TRBJ1-6; TRBD1 agrees at 7 bases. With 10 bases clipped from V and 10 bases from J, the junction kept 13 bases outside the gene matches. The CDR3 has 14 amino acids. CDR1 and CDR2 from the germline V gene are LNHDA and SQIVND (reference sequence). CDR3 nucleotides: TGTGCCACGAATGAACAGGGGAGGTGGTCACCCCTCCACTTT. Protein sequence: CATNEQGRWSPLHF.

The sample holds a few counts of this clone. V gene TRBV9 combines with J gene TRBJ2-2; 9 bases match TRBD1. This CDR3 has 16 residues. V lost 3 bases to trimming and J lost 5 bases; unmatched junction nucleotides: 8. Per germline, CDR1 SGDLS and CDR2 YYNGEE. The CDR3 loop reads CASSAPGQGRTGELFF. The CDR3 DNA follows: TGTGCCAGCAGCGCCCCGGGACAGGGTCGGACCGGGGAGCTGTTTTTT.